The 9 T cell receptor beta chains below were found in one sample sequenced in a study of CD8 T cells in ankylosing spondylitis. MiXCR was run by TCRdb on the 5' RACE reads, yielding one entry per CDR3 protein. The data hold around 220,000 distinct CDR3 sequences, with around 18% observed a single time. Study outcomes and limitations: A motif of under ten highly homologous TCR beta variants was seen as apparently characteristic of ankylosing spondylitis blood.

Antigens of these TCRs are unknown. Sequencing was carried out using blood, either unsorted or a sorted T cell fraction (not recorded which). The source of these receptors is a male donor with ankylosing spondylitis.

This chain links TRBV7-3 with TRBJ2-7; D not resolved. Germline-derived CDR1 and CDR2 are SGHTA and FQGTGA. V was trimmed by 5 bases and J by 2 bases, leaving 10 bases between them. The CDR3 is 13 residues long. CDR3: CASSAAGAYEQYF. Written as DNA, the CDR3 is TGTGCCAGCAGCGCCGCTGGTGCCTACGAGCAGTACTTC. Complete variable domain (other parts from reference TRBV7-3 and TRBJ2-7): GAGVSQTPSNKVTEKGKYVELRCDPISGHTALYWYRQSLGQGPEFLIYFQGTGAADDSGLPNDRFFAVRPEGSVSTLKIQRTERGDSAVYLCASSAAGAYEQYFGPGTRLTVT.

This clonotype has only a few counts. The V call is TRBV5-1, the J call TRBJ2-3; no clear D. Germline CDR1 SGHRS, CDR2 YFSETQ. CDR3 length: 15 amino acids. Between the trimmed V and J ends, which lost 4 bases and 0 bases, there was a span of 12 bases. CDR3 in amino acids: CASSADGPSTDTQYF. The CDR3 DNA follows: TGCGCCAGCAGCGCCGACGGCCCTAGCACAGATACGCAGTATTTT.

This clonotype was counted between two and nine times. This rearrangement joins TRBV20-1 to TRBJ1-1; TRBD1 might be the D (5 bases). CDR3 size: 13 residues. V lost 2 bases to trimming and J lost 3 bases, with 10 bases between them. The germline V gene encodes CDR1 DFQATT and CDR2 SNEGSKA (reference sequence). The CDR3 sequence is CSARPGVDTEAFF. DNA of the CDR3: TGCAGTGCTAGACCGGGGGTGGACACTGAAGCTTTCTTT.

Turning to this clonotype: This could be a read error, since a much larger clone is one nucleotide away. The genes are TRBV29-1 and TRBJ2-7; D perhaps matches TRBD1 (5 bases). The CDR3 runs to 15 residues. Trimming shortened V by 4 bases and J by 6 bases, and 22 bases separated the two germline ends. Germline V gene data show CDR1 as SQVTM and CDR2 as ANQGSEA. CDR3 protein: CSVVWSAGIIGEQYF. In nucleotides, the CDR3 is TGCAGCGTTGTGTGGAGCGCAGGGATTATCGGCGAGCAGTACTTC.

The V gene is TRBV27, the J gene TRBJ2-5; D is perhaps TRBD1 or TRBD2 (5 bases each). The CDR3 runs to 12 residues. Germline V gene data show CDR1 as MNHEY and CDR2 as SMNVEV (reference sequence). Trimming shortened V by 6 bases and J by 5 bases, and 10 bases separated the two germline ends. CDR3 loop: CASRGVTETQYF. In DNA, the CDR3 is TGTGCCAGCAGGGGGGTGACGGAGACCCAGTACTTC.

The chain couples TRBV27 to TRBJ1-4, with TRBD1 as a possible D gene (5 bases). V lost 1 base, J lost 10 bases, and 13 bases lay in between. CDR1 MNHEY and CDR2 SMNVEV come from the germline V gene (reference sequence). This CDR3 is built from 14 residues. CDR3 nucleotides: TGTGCCAGCAGTTTATTGGGGGATGGGGGAAAACTGTTTTTT. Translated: CASSLLGDGGKLFF.

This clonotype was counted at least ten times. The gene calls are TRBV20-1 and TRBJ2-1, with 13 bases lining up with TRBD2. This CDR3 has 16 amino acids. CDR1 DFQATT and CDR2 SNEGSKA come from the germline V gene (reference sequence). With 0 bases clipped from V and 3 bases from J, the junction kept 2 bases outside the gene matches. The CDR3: CSARDGLAGDYNEQFF. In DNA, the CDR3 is TGCAGTGCTAGAGACGGACTAGCGGGAGACTACAATGAGCAGTTCTTC.

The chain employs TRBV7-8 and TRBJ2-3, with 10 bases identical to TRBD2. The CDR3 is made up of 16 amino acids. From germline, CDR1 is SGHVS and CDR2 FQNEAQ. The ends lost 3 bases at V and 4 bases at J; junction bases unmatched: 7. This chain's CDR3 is CASSFRLAGAADTQYF. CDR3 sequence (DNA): TGTGCCAGCAGCTTTAGGCTAGCGGGAGCGGCAGATACGCAGTATTTT.

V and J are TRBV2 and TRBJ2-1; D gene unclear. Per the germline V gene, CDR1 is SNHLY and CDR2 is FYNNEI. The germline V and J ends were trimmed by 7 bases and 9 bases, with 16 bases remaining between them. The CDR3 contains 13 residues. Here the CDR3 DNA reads TGTGCCAGCAAGCTGGGCAATTTGGGTGAGCAGTTCTTC. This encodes CASKLGNLGEQFF.